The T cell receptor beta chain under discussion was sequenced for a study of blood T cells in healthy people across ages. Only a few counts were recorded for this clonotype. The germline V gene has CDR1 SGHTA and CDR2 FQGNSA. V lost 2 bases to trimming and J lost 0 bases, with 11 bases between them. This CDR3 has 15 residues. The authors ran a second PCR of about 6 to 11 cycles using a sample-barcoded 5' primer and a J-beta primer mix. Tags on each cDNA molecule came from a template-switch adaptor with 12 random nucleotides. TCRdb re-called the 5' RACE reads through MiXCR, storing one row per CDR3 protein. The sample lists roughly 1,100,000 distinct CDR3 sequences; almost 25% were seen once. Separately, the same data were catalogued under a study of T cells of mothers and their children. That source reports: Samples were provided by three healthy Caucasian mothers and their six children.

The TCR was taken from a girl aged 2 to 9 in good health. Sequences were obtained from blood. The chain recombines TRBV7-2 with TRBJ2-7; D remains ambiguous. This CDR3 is CASSLKSLSSYEQYF. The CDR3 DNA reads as TGTGCCAGCAGCTTAAAAAGCCTATCCTCCTACGAGCAGTACTTC.